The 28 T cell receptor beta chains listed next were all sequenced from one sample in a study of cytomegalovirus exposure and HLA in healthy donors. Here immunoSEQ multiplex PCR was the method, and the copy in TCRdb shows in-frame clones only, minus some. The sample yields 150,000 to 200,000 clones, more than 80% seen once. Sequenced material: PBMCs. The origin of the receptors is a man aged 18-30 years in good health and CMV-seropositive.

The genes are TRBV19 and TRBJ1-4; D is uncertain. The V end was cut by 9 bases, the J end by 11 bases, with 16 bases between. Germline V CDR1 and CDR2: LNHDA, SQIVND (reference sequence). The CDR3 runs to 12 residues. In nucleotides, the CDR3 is TGTGCCAGCCCAAGCGAGGGCGGGAAACTGTTTTTT. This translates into CASPSEGGKLFF.

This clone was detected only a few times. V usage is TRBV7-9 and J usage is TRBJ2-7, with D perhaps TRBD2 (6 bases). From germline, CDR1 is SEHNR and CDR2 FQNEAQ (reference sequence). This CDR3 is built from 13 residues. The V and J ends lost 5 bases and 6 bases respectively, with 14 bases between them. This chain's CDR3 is CASSHGGYGEQYF. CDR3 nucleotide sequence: TGTGCCAGCAGCCACGGAGGGTACGGCGAGCAGTACTTC.

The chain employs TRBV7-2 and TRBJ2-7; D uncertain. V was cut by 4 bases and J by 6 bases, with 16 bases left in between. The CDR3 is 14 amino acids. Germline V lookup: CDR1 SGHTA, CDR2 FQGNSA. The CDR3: CASSYAFQAGEQYF. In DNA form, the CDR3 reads TGTGCCAGCAGCTATGCTTTCCAGGCCGGCGAGCAGTACTTC.

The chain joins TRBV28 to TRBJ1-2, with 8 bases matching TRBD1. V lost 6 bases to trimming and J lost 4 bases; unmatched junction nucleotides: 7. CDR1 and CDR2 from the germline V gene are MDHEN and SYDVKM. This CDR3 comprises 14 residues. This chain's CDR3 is CASSLGQGLYGYTF. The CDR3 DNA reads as TGTGCCAGCAGCCTAGGACAGGGACTCTATGGCTACACCTTC.

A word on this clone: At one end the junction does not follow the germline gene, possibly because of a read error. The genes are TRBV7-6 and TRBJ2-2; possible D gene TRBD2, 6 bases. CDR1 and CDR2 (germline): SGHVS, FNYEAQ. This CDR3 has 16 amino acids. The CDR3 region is CASSLGGGGNSGELFF. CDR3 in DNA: TGTGCCAGCAGCTTAGGGGGAGGCGGGAACTCCGGGGAGCTGTTTTTT.

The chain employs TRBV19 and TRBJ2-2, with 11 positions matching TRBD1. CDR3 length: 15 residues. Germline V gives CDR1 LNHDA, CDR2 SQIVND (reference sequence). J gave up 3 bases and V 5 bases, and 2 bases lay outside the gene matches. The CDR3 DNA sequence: TGTGCCAGTAGTTGGGACAGGGGGTACACCGGGGAGCTGTTTTTT. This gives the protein CASSWDRGYTGELFF.

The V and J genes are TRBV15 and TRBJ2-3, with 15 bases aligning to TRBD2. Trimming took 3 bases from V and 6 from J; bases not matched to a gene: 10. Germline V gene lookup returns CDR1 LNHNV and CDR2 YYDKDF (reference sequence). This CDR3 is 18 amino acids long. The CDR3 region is CATSSSGTSGRTHDTQYF. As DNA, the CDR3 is TGTGCCACCAGCAGCTCCGGGACTAGCGGGAGGACGCACGATACGCAGTATTTT.

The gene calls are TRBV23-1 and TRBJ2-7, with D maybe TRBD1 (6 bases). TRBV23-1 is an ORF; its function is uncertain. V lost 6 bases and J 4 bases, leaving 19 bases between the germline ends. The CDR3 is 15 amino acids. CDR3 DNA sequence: TGCGCCAGCAGCCAAGATCGCGGACAGCCGTACGAGCAGTACTTC. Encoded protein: CASSQDRGQPYEQYF.

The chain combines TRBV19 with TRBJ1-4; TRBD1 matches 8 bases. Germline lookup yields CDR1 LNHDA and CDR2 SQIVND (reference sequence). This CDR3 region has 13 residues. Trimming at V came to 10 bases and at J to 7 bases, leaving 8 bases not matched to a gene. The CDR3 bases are TGTGCCACTCTGGACAGGGATCTTGAAAAACTGTTTTTT. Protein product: CATLDRDLEKLFF.

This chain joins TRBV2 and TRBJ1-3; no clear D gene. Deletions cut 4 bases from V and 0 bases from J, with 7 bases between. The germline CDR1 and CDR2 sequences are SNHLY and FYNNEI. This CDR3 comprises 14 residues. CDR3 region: CASSVRNSGNTIYF. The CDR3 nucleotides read TGTGCCAGCAGTGTGCGGAACTCTGGAAACACCATATATTTT.

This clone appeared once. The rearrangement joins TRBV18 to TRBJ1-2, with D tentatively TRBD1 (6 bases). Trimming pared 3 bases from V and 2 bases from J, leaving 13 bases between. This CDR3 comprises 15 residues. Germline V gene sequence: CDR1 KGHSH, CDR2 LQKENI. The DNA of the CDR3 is TGTGCCAGCTCACCTCCGGGGGGCCCCAACTATGGCTACACCTTC. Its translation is CASSPPGGPNYGYTF.

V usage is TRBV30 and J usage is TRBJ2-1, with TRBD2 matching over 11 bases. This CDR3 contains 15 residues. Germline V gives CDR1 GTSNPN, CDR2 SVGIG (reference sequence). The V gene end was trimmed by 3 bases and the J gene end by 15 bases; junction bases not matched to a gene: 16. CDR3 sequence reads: CAWSLGVAGGHPGFF. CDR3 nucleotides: TGTGCCTGGAGCCTAGGGGTAGCGGGAGGGCACCCCGGGTTCTTC.

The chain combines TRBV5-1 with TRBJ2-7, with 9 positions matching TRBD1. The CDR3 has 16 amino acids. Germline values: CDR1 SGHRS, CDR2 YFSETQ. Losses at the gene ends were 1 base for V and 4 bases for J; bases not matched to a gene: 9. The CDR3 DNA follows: TGCGCCAGCAGCTTGAGGGGGACAGGGATCGTATACGAGCAGTACTTC. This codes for CASSLRGTGIVYEQYF.

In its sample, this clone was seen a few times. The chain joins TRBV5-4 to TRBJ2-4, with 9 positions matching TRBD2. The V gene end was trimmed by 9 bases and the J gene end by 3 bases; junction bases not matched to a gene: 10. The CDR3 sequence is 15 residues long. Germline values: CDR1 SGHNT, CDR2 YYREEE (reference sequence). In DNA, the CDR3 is TGTGCCACCCAGCGGGCGGGAGGGGACAAAAACATTCAGTACTTC. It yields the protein CATQRAGGDKNIQYF. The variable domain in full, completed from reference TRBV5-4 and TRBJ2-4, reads ETGVTQSPTHLIKTRGQQVTLRCSSQSGHNTVSWYQQALGQGPQFIFQYYREEENGRGNFPPRFSGLQFPNYSSELNVNALELDDSALYLCATQRAGGDKNIQYFGAGTRLSVL.

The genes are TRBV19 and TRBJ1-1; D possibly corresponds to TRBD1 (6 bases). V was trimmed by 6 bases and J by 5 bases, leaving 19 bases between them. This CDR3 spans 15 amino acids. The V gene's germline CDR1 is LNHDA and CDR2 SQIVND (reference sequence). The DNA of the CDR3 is TGTGCCAGTAGGCTAGGTCACAGGGAGGGAACTGAAGCTTTCTTT. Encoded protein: CASRLGHREGTEAFF.

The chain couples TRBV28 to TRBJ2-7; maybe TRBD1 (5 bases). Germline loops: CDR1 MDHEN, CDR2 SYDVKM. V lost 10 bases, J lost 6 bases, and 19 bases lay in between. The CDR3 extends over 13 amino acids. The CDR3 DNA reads TGTGCCACCAAAAGGGGCAGCCTGGGCGAGCAGTACTTC. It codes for CATKRGSLGEQYF. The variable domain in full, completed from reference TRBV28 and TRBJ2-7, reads DVKVTQSSRYLVKRTGEKVFLECVQDMDHENMFWYRQDPGLGLRLIYFSYDVKMKEKGDIPEGYSVSREKKERFSLILESASTNQTSMYLCATKRGSLGEQYFGPGTRLTVT.

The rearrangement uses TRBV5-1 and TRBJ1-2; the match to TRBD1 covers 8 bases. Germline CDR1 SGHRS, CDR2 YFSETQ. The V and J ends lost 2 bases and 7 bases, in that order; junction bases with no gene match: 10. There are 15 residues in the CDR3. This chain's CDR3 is CASSFTAGGTGGYTF. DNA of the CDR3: TGCGCCAGCAGCTTTACGGCAGGGGGCACGGGTGGCTACACCTTC.

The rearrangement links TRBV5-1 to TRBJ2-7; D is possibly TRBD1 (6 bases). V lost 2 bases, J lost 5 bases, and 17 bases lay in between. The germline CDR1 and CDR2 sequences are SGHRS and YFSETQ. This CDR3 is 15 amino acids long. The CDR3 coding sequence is TGCGCCAGCAGCTTACAGGGAAGTACGATGAACGAGCAGTACTTC. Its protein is CASSLQGSTMNEQYF.

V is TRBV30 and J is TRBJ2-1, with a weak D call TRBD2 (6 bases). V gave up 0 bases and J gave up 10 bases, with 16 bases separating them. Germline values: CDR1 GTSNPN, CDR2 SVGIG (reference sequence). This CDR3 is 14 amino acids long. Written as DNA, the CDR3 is TGTGCCTGGAGTGTACGAAGAGGGGCGGGGGAGCAGTTCTTC. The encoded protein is CAWSVRRGAGEQFF.

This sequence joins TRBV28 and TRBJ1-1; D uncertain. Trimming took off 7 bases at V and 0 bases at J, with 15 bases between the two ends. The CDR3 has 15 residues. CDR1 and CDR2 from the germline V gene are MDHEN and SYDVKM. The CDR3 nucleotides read TGTGCCAGCACCCGTCCCGGGGTAATGAACACTGAAGCTTTCTTT. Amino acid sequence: CASTRPGVMNTEAFF.

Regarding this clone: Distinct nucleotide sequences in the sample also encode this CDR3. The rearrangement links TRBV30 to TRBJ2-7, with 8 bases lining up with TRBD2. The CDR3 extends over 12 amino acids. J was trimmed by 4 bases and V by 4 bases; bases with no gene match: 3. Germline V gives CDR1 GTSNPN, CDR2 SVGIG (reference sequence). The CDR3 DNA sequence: TGTGCCTGGACGGCGGGAGGATACGAGCAGTACTTC. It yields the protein CAWTAGGYEQYF.

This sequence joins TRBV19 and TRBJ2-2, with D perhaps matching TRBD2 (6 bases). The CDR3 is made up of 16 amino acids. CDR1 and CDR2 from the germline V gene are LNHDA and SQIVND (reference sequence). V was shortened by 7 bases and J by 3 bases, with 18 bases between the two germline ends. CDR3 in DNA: TGTGCCAGTAAAGTTGGGATTACGGGGGACACCGGGGAGCTGTTTTTT. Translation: CASKVGITGDTGELFF.

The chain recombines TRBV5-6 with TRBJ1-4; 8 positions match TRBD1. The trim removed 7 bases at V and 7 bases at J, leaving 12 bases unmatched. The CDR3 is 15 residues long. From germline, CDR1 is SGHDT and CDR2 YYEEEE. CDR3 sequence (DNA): TGTGCCAGCCTCAGGCGGGCAGGGGGCACTGAAAAACTGTTTTTT. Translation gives CASLRRAGGTEKLFF.

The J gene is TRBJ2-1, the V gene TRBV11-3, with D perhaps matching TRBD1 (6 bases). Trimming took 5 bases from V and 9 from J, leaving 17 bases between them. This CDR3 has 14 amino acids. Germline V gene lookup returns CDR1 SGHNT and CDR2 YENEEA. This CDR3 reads CASSVSSGEGEQFF. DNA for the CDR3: TGTGCCAGCAGCGTCTCTTCAGGGGAAGGTGAGCAGTTCTTC.

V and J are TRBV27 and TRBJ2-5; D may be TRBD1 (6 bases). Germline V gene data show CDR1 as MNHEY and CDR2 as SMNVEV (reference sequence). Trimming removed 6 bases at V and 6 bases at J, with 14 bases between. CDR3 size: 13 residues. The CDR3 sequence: CASSWDTGKTQYF. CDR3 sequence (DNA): TGTGCCAGCAGCTGGGACACTGGGAAGACCCAGTACTTC.

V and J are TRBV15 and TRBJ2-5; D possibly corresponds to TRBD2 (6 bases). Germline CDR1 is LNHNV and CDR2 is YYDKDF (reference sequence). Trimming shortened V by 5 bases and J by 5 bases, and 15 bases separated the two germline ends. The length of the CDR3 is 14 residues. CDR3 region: CATSGQGGTETQYF. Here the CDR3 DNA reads TGTGCCACCAGCGGGCAGGGAGGTACGGAGACCCAGTACTTC. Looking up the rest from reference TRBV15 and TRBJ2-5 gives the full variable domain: DAMVIQNPRYQVTQFGKPVTLSCSQTLNHNVMYWYQQKSSQAPKLLFHYYDKDFNNEADTPDNFQSRRPNTSFCFLDIRSPGLGDTAMYLCATSGQGGTETQYFGPGTRLLVL.

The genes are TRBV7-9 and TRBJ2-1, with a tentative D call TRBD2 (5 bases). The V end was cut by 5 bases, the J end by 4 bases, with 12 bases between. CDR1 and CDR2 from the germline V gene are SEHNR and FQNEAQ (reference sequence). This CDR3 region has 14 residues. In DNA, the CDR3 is TGTGCCAGCAGCCGGTTGGGCGGGTACAATGAGCAGTTCTTC. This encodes CASSRLGGYNEQFF.

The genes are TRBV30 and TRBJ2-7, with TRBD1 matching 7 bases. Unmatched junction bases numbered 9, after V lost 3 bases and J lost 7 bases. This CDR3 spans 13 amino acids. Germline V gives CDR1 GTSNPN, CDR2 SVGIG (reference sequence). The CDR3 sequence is CAWSDRDPGEQYF. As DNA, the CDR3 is TGTGCCTGGAGCGACAGGGATCCTGGGGAGCAGTACTTC.